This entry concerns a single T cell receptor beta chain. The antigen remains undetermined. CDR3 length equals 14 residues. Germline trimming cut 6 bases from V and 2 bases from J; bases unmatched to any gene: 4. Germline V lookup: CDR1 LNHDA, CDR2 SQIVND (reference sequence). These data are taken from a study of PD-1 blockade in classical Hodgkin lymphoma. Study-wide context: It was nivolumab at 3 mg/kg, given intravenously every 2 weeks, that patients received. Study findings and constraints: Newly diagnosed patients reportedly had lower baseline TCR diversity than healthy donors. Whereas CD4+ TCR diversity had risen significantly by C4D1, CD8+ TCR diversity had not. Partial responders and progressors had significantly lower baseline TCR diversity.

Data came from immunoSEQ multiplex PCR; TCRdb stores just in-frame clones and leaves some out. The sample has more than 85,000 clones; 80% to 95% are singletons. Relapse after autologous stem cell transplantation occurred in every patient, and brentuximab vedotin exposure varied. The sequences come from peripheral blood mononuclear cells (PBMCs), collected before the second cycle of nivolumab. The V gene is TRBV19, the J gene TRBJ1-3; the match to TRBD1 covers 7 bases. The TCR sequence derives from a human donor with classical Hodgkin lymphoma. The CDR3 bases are TGTGCCAGTAGCCGACAGGGTGCTGGAAACACCATATATTTT. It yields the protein CASSRQGAGNTIYF.